This T cell receptor beta chain derives from a study of T cell clones after liver transplantation (dated by TCRdb to the late 2010s). Concerning the study at large: ITN030ST, the source of the samples, was a randomized trial that attempted immunosuppression withdrawal within 2 years of liver transplantation. After a pre-transplant mixed lymphocyte reaction, TCRbeta sequencing was used to pinpoint donor-reactive T cell clones, which were subsequently tracked in post-transplant blood. Third party-reactive TCRbeta sequences were also identified from pre-transplant MLRs to serve as an antigen-independent comparator for donor-reactive sequences. Of the eight recipients, a few were HCV-positive, while the remaining recipients had been transplanted for non-autoimmune, non-viral indications. Until randomization at 12-24 months post-transplant, subjects were given standard immunosuppression, with no induction therapy. To count as tolerant, a recipient had to stay completely off immunosuppression for at least one year without liver enzymes climbing beyond twice the upper limit of normal. Blood samples were taken pre-transplant, pre-randomization before withdrawal, and post-randomization after full withdrawal or failed withdrawal. A cohort of 8 liver transplant recipients was studied, of whom 3 were classified as tolerant and 5 as non-tolerant.

Using immunoSEQ, frozen genomic DNA was subjected to high-throughput TCRbeta CDR3 sequencing, a process that included PCR amplification, mapping, bias correction and internal controls. Under the source paper's analysis protocol: Productive rearrangements were kept, and unique TCRbeta sequences were defined by CDR3 nucleotide sequence plus V and J gene. A sequence counted as donor-reactive only if the sequence showed at least 5-fold expansion in CFSE-low cells compared with unstimulated pre-transplant cells and had a frequency of at least 0.01%. To ensure at least 90% detection power, minimum frequency thresholds were set for each subject based on that subject's lowest-template unstimulated sample. Jensen-Shannon divergence between the top 1000 TCRbeta sequences post-transplant and pre-transplant was used to measure repertoire turnover. Changes in detection of donor-reactive sequences were tested with two-sided Fisher's exact tests. The immuneACCESS repertoire file appears here via TCRdb, limited to in-frame rearrangements. These files lack a portion of the clones; in checked studies, under half of the deficit traces to unresolved V genes, and the cause of the others is not known. That table gives V, J and clone size, and the DNA gave D and trimming. This sample holds approximately 100,000 clones; around 80% were observed only once. Approximately 3% of the sample is held by the ten biggest clonotypes.

Unstimulated PBMCs, after thawing, were stained for CD3, CD4 and CD8 and then FACS-sorted into CD3+CD4+ and CD3+CD8+ populations. Each of the 8 studied subjects was randomized to immunosuppression withdrawal. Genomic DNA was isolated with the Qiagen DNeasy Blood and Tissue Kit. CDR1 and CDR2 were assigned from the germline V gene as SGHRS and YFSETQ. V is cut by 7 bases and J by 5 bases, and the space between the germline ends is 19 bases. Counted from cysteine to phenylalanine, this CDR3 has 14 amino acids. The entry retains the CDR3 DNA only, 42 bases that are in frame from base 1. Points the paper makes about the study in general: Donor-reactive sequences decreased more than third party-reactive sequences, which suggests partial antigen-specific deletion that was not related to withdrawal success. Because of small, heterogeneous patient numbers and non-standardized post-transplant time points, the conclusions were only preliminary. In two subjects, low numbers of available donor cells limited the measurable donor-reactive repertoire. Since no allograft tissue specimens were available, donor-reactive T cells may have migrated into the graft instead of being deleted. In 5 of 8 subjects, regardless of tolerance or HCV status, circulating donor-reactive CD4 TCRbeta sequences dropped significantly post-transplant. After accounting for repertoire turnover, donor-reactive detection was significantly reduced in 7 of 8 subjects for CD4 and 8 of 8 for CD8.

About this clone: Its antigen specificity is not known. The record has no base qualities; no much larger clone is one base away.

This receptor was identified in a human patient who received a liver transplant. Some T cells may be donor cells from the graft after a transplant. Sequencing was performed on CD4+ T cells from blood, taken around 4 years after liver transplant. Recombination joined TRBV5-1 with TRBJ2-7, with TRBD2 perhaps the D gene, on 5 matching bases. The nucleotide sequence is TGCGCCAGCTCTCCGGACTCCTTGAGCGACGAGCAGTACTTC. It codes for CASSPDSLSDEQYF.